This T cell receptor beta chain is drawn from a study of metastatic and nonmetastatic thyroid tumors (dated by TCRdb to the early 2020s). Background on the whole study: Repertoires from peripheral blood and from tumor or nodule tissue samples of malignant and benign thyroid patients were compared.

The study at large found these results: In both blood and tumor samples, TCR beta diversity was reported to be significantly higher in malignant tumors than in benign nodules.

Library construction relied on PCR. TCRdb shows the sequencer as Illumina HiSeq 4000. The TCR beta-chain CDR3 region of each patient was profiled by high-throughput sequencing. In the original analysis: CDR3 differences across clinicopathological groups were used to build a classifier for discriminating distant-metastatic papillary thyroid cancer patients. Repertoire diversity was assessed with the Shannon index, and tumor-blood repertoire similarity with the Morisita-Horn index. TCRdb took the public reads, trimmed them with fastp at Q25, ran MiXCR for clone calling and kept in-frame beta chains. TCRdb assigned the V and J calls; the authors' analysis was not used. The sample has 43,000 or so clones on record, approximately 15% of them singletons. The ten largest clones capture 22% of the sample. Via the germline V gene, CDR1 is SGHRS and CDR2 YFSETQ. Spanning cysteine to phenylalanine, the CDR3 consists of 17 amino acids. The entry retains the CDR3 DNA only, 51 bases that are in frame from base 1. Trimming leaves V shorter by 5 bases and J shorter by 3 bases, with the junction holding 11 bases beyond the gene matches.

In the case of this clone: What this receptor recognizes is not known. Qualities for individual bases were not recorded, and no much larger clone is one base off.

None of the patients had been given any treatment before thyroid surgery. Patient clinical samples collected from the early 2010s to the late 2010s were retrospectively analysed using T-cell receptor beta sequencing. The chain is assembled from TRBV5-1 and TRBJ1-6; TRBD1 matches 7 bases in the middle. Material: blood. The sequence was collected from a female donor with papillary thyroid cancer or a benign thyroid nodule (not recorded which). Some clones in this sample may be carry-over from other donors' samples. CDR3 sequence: CASRLLAGGFYNSPLHF. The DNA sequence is TGCGCCAGCAGACTCTTGGCAGGGGGTTTCTATAATTCACCCCTCCACTTT.